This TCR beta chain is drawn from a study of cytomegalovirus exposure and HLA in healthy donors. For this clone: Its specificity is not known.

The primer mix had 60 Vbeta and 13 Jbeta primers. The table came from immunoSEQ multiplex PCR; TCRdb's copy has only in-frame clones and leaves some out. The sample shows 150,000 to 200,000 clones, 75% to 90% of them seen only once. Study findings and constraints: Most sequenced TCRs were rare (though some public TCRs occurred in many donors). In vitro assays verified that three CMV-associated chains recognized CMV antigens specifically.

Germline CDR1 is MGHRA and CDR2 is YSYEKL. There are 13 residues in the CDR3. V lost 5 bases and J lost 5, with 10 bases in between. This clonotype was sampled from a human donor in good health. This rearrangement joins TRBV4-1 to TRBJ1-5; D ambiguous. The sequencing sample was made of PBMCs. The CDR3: CASSFSRDQPQHF. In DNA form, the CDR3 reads TGCGCCAGCAGCTTCAGTCGGGATCAGCCCCAGCATTTT.